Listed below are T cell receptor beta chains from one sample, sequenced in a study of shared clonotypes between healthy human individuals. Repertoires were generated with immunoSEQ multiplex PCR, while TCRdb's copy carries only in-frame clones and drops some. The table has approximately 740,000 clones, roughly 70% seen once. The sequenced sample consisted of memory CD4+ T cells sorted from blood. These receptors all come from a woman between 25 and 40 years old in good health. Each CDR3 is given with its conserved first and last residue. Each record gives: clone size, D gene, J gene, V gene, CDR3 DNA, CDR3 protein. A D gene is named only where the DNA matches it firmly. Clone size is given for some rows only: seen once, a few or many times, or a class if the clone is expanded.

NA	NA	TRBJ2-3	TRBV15	TGTGCCACCAGCCGTCTTCTAGATACGCAGTATTTT	CATSRLLDTQYF
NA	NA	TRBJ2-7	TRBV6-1	TGTGCCAGCAGTCTGAGGGGCCCCTACGAGCAGTACTTC	CASSLRGPYEQYF
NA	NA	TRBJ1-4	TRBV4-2	TGTGCCAGCAGCCAAGTAGGGGGAACTAATGAAAAACTGTTTTTT	CASSQVGGTNEKLFF
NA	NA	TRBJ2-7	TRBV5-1	TGCGCCAGCAGGACCATCCCAAACAGGGAATACGAGCAGTACTTC	CASRTIPNREYEQYF
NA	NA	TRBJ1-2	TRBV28	TGTGCCAGCTACTCCCCTCACGGGGGGCACTATGGCTACACCTTC	CASYSPHGGHYGYTF
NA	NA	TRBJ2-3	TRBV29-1	TGCAGCGCTCCCCTGAGCACAGATACGCAGTATTTT	CSAPLSTDTQYF
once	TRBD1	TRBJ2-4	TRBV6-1	TGTGCCAGCAGTGAACGGACAGGGGGCAAAAACATTCAGTACTTC	CASSERTGGKNIQYF
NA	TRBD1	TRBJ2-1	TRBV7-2	TGTGCCAGCAGCACGGACAGGAGCTACAATGAGCAGTTCTTC	CASSTDRSYNEQFF
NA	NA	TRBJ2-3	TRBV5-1	TGCGCCAGCAGCCCTAGTACACCAGATACGCAGTATTTT	CASSPSTPDTQYF
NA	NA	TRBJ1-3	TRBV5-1	TGCGCCAGCAGACCGAATGGGAATATTGGAAACACCATATATTTT	CASRPNGNIGNTIYF
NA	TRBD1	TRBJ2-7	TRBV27	TGTGCCAGCAGTGGTCCAGGGACAGGGAAAGAGACCGAGCAGTACTTC	CASSGPGTGKETEQYF
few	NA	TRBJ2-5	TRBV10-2	TGCGCCAGCAGTGAGTCACAGTCCGTGCGGGAGACCCAGTACTTC	CASSESQSVRETQYF
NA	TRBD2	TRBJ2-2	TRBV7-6	TGTGCCAGCAGCCCAGCGGGAGGCGAGCTGTTTTTT	CASSPAGGELFF
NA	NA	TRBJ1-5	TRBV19	TGTGCCAGTAGTATGCGTTGGCAGGGAAGCCAGCCCCAGCATTTT	CASSMRWQGSQPQHF
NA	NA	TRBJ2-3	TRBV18	TGTGCCAGCTCACCAAAGAGGGAAACAGATACGCAGTATTTT	CASSPKRETDTQYF
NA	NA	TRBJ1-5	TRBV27	TGTGCCAGCAGGGGGGCAGGGAATAGCAATCAGCCCCAGCATTTT	CASRGAGNSNQPQHF
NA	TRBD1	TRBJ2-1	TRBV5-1	TGCGCCAGCAGCTCGGGACAGGGTTTCGATGAGCAGTTCTTC	CASSSGQGFDEQFF
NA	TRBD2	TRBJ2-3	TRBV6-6	TGTGCCAGCAGTTACTCGCGGGAGCAACACACAGATACGCAGTATTTT	CASSYSREQHTDTQYF
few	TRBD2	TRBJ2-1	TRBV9	TGTGCCAGCAGCGCCCTAGCGGGAAGTCCCTACAATGAGCAGTTCTTC	CASSALAGSPYNEQFF
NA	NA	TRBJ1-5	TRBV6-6	TGTGCCAGCAGTTATCACAAGAACAATCAGCCCCAGCATTTT	CASSYHKNNQPQHF
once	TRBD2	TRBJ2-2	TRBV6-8	TGTGCCAGCAGTTACTCCTCCCTACTGACCAGCGGGAGAAGAACCGGGGAGCTGTTTTTT	CASSYSSLLTSGRRTGELFF
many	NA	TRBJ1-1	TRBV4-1	TGCGCCAGCAGCCAAGAGGGGGCAGACGATAAGAACACTGAAGCTTTCTTT	CASSQEGADDKNTEAFF
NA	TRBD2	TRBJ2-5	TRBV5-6	TGTGCCAGCAGCTTACTAGCGAACCAAGAGACCCAGTACTTC	CASSLLANQETQYF
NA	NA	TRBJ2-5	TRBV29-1	TGCAGCGCGGAGACAGGCGGAGAGACCCAGTACTTC	CSAETGGETQYF
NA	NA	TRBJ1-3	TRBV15	TGTGCCACCAGAGGGGAGGGGGGAGGTGGAAACACCATATATTTT	CATRGEGGGGNTIYF
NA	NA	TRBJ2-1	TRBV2	TGTGCCAGCAGTGGAGAGGTGGGCGGGCGCTCCTACAATGAGCAGTTCTTC	CASSGEVGGRSYNEQFF
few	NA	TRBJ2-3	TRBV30	TGTGCCTGGAGTTTAGCGGAAGAGCTAGATACGCAGTATTTT	CAWSLAEELDTQYF
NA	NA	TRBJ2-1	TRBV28	TGTGCCAGCAGAAACAAGGCCTCCTACAATGAGCAGTTCTTC	CASRNKASYNEQFF
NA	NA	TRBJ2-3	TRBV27	TGTGCCAGCAGTTCCCGGGACGGTGGCACAGATACGCAGTATTTT	CASSSRDGGTDTQYF
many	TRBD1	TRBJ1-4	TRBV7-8	TGTGCCAGCAGCCCACTGGACAGGGAGAGTGAAAAACTGTTTTTT	CASSPLDRESEKLFF
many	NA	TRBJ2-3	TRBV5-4	TGTGCCAGCAGCTTGGGGGGAGATACGCAGTATTTT	CASSLGGDTQYF
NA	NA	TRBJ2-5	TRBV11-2	TGTGCCAGCAGACCTCGCCGGGGGTTGTCATGGACCCAGTACTTC	CASRPRRGLSWTQYF
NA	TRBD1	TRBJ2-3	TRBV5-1	TGCGCCAGCAGCTTGACAGGGGTCGTCCCAGATACGCAGTATTTT	CASSLTGVVPDTQYF
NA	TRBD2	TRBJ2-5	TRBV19	TGTGCCAGTAGCCTCTCCCGGGAGGCCGGGGAGACCCAGTACTTC	CASSLSREAGETQYF
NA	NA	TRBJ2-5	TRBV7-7	TGTGCCAGCAGCTTAGGAGCAGGGGCCATCGGGGAGACCCAGTACTTC	CASSLGAGAIGETQYF
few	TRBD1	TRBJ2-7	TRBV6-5	TGTGCCAGCAGAGCCTGGACAGGAAACAACTACGAGCAGTACTTC	CASRAWTGNNYEQYF
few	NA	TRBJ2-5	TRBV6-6	TGTGCCAGCAGTAATCCCGGGACGGGACAAGAGACCCAGTACTTC	CASSNPGTGQETQYF
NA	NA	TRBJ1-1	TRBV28	TGTGCCAGGACCCAGAGGTGGAAAACTGAAGCTTTCTTT	CARTQRWKTEAFF
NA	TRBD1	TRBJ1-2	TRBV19	TGTGCCAGTAGTATCCGGGACAGCTCTCATTATGGCTACACCTTC	CASSIRDSSHYGYTF
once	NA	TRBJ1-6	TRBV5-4	TGTGCCAGCAGCTTGGGACAGGTTAATTCACCCCTCCACTTT	CASSLGQVNSPLHF
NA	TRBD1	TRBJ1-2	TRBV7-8	TGTGCCAGCAGCAATCGGGACAGGGATGGCTACACCTTC	CASSNRDRDGYTF
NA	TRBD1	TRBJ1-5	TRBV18	TGTGCCAGCTCGCAAGAACAGGGGGCTGGTCAGCCCCAGCATTTT	CASSQEQGAGQPQHF